This T cell receptor (beta chain) derives from a study of monozygotic twins with inflammatory bowel disease. About this clonotype itself: Its antigen is still unknown.

The CDR3 spans 16 residues. Per germline, CDR1 SGDLS and CDR2 YYNGEE. General observations from the study: The authors could not tell different T cell subtypes apart. Patient repertoires may have gained variability from differing immunosuppressive treatments. IBD patients displayed reduced TCRbeta diversity (inverse Simpson) when set against healthy co-twins.

Reanalyzing the 5' RACE reads, TCRdb keeps one entry per CDR3 protein, without DNA. The sample table includes about 420,000 distinct CDR3 sequences. The chain uses TRBV9 and TRBJ1-5; the TCRdb call, TRBD1, lacks DNA for checking. The receptor was derived from a human donor with ulcerative colitis or Crohn's disease, or a healthy co-twin of an affected twin (not recorded which). The sample taken for sequencing was blood. CDR3 residues: CASSLLGQPRHQPQHF.